Given below is one T cell receptor beta chain in context. What it binds is not known. These data originate in a study of early T cells in non-severe SARS-CoV-2 infection. Overall study: Unsorted whole-blood RNA was sequenced in bulk, leaving chains unpaired.

Study-level findings and limits: The matching step, a VDJdb search, favored anti-spike CD8 responses and missed private and CD4 specificities.

This CDR3 contains 12 residues. Trimming shortened V by 5 bases and J by 7 bases, and 9 bases separated the two germline ends. Attachment of unique molecular identifiers was made to individual cDNA molecules. TCRdb analysed the 5' RACE reads with MiXCR anew, one entry per CDR3 protein. The profile shows approximately 98,000 distinct CDR3 sequences, 9% to 13% of them singletons. The specimen sequenced was whole blood. This sequence originates from an adult who was a healthcare worker with PCR-confirmed SARS-CoV-2 infection or an uninfected control (not recorded which). The rearrangement links TRBV12-3 or TRBV12-4 to TRBJ2-1; D possibly corresponds to TRBD1 (6 bases). The CDR3 DNA reads as TGTGCCAGCAGTATCACAGGGAATGAGCAGTTCTTC. Translation: CASSITGNEQFF.